This entry lists 5 T cell receptor beta chains sequenced from one sample in a study of technical replicates of blood from a handful of donors. Here immunoSEQ multiplex PCR was the method, and the copy in TCRdb shows in-frame clones only, minus some. The top ten clones hold 0.39% of a sample with around 50,000 clones, roughly 95% of them seen once. Sequencing was done on a sample of T cells isolated from PBMCs. These receptors all stem from a human donor in good health.

The table lists this clone with a few counts. This sequence joins TRBV11-2 and TRBJ1-1, with no clear D. Germline CDR1 is SGHAT and CDR2 is FQNNGV. Trimming stripped 5 bases from V and 8 bases from J, with 9 bases between. The CDR3 covers 11 residues. Here the CDR3 reads CASSLDIEAFF. DNA of the CDR3: TGTGCCAGCAGCCTCGACATCGAAGCTTTCTTT.

The V gene is TRBV19, the J gene TRBJ2-3; maybe TRBD1 (5 bases). V lost 6 bases to trimming and J lost 2 bases, with 15 bases between them. Germline lookup yields CDR1 LNHDA and CDR2 SQIVND (reference sequence). The CDR3 has 15 amino acids. As DNA, the CDR3 is TGTGCCAGTAGCCCAGGGCCCGGTACCACAGATACGCAGTATTTT. It specifies CASSPGPGTTDTQYF.

V usage is TRBV7-9 and J usage is TRBJ2-7; TRBD2 aligns across 11 bases. CDR1 and CDR2 (germline): SEHNR, FQNEAQ (reference sequence). The ends lost 11 bases at V and 4 bases at J; junction bases unmatched: 10. This CDR3 is 14 amino acids long. The CDR3 DNA reads as TGTGCCGGAATACTAGCGGGAGTTTCGTACGAGCAGTACTTC. Amino acids: CAGILAGVSYEQYF. Full variable domain (missing parts from reference TRBV7-9 and TRBJ2-7): DTGVSQNPRHKITKRGQNVTFRCDPISEHNRLYWYRQTLGQGPEFLTYFQNEAQLEKSRLLSDRFSAERPKGSFSTLEIQRTEQGDSAMYLCAGILAGVSYEQYFGPGTRLTVT.

The gene calls are TRBV4-1 and TRBJ2-7; the match to TRBD2 covers 11 bases. The CDR3 is 14 residues long. V lost 4 bases and J lost 4; bases outside the gene matches: 3. The germline CDR1 and CDR2 sequences are MGHRA and YSYEKL. CDR3 bases: TGCGCCAGCAGCCGTACTAGCGGGAGTTACGAGCAGTACTTC. Its translation is CASSRTSGSYEQYF.

This clone was found once. The chain recombines TRBV18 with TRBJ1-1; D is unclear. Germline V CDR1 and CDR2: KGHSH, LQKENI. The V end was cut by 2 bases, the J end by 4 bases, with 8 bases between. The CDR3 has 13 amino acids. The CDR3 protein is CASSPSQITEAFF. The CDR3, as DNA: TGTGCCAGCTCACCATCCCAGATCACTGAAGCTTTCTTT. Complete variable domain (other parts from reference TRBV18 and TRBJ1-1): NAGVMQNPRHLVRRRGQEARLRCSPMKGHSHVYWYRQLPEEGLKFMVYLQKENIIDESGMPKERFSAEFPKEGPSILRIQQVVRGDSAAYFCASSPSQITEAFFGQGTRLTVV.